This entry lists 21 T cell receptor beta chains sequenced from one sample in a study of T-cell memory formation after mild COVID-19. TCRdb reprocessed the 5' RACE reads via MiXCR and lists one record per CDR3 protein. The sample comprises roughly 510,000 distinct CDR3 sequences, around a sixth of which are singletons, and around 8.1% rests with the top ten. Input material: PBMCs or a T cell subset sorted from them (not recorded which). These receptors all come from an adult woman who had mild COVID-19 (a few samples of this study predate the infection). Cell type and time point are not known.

DNA of the CDR3: TGTGCCAGCCGCAGTCAGCCCTCCTACAATGAGCAGTTCTTC. Translating gives CASRSQPSYNEQFF. The chain is built from TRBV11-3 and TRBJ2-1; D not certain. Between the trimmed V and J ends, which lost 8 bases and 0 bases, there was a span of 11 bases. The CDR3 spans 14 residues. In germline, CDR1 is SGHNT, CDR2 YENEEA.

CDR3 in DNA: TGTGCCAGCAGTGAAAGCGGGAGTTCAGAGACCCAGTACTTC. It translates to CASSESGSSETQYF. The chain recombines TRBV2 with TRBJ2-5; 8 bases are shared with TRBD2. CDR3 length: 14 residues. Germline assignment: CDR1 SNHLY and CDR2 FYNNEI. Trimming at V came to 2 bases and at J to 4 bases, leaving 3 bases not matched to a gene.

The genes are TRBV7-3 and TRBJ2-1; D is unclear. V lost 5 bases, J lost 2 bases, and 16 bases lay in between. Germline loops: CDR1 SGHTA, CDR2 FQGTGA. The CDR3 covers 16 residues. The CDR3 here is CASSPLLSATYNEQFF. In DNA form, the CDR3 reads TGTGCCAGCAGCCCCTTACTATCGGCGACCTACAATGAGCAGTTCTTC. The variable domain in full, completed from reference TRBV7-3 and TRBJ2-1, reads GAGVSQTPSNKVTEKGKYVELRCDPISGHTALYWYRQSLGQGPEFLIYFQGTGAADDSGLPNDRFFAVRPEGSVSTLKIQRTERGDSAVYLCASSPLLSATYNEQFFGPGTRLTVL.

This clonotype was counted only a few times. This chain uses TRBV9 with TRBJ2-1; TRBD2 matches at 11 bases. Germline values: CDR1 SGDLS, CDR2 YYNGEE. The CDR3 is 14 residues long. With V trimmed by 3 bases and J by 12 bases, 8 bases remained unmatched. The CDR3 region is CASSAWAGLAGQFF. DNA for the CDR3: TGTGCCAGCAGCGCTTGGGCCGGACTAGCGGGGCAGTTCTTC.

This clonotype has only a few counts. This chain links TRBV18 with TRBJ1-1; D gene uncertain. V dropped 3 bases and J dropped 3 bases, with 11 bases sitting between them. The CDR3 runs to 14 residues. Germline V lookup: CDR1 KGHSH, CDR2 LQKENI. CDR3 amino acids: CASSPRQEHTEAFF. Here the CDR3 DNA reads TGTGCCAGCTCACCGAGGCAGGAACACACTGAAGCTTTCTTT. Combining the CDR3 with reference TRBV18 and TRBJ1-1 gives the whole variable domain NAGVMQNPRHLVRRRGQEARLRCSPMKGHSHVYWYRQLPEEGLKFMVYLQKENIIDESGMPKERFSAEFPKEGPSILRIQQVVRGDSAAYFCASSPRQEHTEAFFGQGTRLTVV.

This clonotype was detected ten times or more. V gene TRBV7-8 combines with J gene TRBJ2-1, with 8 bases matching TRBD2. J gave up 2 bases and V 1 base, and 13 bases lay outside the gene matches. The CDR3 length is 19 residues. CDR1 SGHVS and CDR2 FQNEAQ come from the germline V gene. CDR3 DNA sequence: TGTGCCAGCAGCTTAGAATCAATTCCAGCGGGAGTGGCCTACAATGAGCAGTTCTTC. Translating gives CASSLESIPAGVAYNEQFF.

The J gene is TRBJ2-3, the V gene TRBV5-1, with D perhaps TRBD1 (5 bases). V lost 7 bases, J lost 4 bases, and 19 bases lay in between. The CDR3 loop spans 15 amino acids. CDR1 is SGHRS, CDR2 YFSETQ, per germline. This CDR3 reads CASRHLQGLPDTQYF. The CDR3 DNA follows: TGCGCCAGCCGACATCTTCAGGGTCTGCCAGATACGCAGTATTTT.

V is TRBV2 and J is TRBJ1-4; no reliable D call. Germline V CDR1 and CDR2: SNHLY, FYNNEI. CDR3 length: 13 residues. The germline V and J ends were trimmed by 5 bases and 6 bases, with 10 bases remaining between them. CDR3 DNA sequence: TGTGCCAGCAGTCTCTGGGAGGATGAAAAACTGTTTTTT. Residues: CASSLWEDEKLFF.

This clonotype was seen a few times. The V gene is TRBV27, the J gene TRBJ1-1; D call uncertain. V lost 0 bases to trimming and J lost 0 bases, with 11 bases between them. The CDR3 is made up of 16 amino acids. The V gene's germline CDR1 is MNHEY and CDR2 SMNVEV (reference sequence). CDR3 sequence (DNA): TGTGCCAGCAGTTTATCGAAAAGTCGATTGAACACTGAAGCTTTCTTT. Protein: CASSLSKSRLNTEAFF.

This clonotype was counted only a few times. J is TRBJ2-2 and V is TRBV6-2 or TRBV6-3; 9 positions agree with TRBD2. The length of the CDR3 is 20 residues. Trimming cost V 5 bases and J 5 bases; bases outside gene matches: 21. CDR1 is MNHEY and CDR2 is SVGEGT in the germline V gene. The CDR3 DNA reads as TGTGCCAGCAGTGAGAGTCGGCTTGTGGCGGGAGGGCCTCGAACCGGGGAGCTGTTTTTT. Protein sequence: CASSESRLVAGGPRTGELFF.

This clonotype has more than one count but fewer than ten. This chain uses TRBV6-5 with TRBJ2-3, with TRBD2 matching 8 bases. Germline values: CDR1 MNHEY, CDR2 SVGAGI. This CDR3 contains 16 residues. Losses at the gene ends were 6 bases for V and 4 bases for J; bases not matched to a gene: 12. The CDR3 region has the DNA TGTGCCAGCAGCCGCTCCGGGCGGGAGGTCCCAGATACGCAGTATTTT. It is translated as CASSRSGREVPDTQYF.

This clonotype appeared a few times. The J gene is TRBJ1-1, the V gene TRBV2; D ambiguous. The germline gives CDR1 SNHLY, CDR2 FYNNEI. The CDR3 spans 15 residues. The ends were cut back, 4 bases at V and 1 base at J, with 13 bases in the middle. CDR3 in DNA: TGTGCCAGCAGTGCACACCCGGGTGCGAACACTGAAGCTTTCTTT. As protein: CASSAHPGANTEAFF.

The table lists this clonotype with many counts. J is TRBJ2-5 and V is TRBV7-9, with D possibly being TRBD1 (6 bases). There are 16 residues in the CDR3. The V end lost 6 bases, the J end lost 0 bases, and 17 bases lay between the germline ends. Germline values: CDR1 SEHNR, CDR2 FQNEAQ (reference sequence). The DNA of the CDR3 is TGTGCCAGCAGGGATGCAGGGGACCCCGACCAAGAGACCCAGTACTTC. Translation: CASRDAGDPDQETQYF.

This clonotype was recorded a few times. The CDR3 sequence: CSVAGLAGGTPNTGELFF. CDR3 in DNA: TGCAGCGTTGCAGGACTAGCGGGAGGGACTCCGAACACCGGGGAGCTGTTTTTT. This sequence joins TRBV29-1 and TRBJ2-2; 15 nucleotides align to TRBD2. V gave up 4 bases and J gave up 0 bases; unmatched junction bases: 6. Germline loops: CDR1 SQVTM, CDR2 ANQGSEA. The CDR3 loop spans 18 amino acids.

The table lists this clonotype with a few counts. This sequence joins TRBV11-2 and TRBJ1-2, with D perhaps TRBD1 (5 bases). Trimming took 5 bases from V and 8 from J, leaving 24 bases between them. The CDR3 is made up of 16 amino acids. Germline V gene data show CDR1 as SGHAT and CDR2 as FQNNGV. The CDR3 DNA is TGTGCCAGCAGCCTTAGGAACGCTGGGACCCTAGGGGGCTACACCTTC. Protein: CASSLRNAGTLGGYTF.

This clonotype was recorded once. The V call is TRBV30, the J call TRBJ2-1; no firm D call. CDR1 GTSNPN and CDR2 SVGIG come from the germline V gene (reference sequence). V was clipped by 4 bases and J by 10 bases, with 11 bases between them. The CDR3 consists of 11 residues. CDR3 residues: CAWTPIGEQFF. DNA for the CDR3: TGTGCCTGGACCCCGATAGGGGAGCAGTTCTTC.

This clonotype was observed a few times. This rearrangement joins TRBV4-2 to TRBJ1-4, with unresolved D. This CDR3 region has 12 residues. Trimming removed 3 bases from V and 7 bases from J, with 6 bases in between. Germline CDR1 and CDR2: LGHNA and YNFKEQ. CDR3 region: CASSHLGEKLFF. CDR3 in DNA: TGTGCCAGCAGCCATCTTGGTGAAAAACTGTTTTTT.

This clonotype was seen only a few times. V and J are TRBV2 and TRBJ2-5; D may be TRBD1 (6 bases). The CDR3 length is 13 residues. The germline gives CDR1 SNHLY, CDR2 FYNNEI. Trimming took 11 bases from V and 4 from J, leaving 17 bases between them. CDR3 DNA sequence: TGTGCCGGTAGAGCAGGGGTTGGAGAGACCCAGTACTTC. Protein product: CAGRAGVGETQYF. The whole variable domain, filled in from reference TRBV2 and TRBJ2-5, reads EPEVTQTPSHQVTQMGQEVILRCVPISNHLYFYWYRQILGQKVEFLVSFYNNEISEKSEIFDDQFSVERPDGSNFTLKIRSTKLEDSAMYFCAGRAGVGETQYFGPGTRLLVL.

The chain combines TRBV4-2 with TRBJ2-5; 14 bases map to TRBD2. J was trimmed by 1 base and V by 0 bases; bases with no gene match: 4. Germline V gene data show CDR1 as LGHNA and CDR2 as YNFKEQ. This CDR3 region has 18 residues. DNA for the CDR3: TGTGCCAGCAGCCAAGACGGGGGACTAGCGGGAGCCCAAGAGACCCAGTACTTC. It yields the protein CASSQDGGLAGAQETQYF.

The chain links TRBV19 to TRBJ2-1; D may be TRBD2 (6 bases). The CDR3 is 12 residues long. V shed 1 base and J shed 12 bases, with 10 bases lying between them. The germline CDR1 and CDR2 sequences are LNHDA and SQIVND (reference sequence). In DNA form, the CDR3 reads TGTGCCAGTAGTATAGGCGGGATGCCGCAGTTCTTC. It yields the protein CASSIGGMPQFF.

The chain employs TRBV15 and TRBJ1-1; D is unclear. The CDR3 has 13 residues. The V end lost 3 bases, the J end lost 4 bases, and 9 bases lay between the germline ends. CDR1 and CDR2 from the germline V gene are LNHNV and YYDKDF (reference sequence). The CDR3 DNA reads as TGTGCCACCAGCAGGCTGACGCTCACTGAAGCTTTCTTT. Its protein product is CATSRLTLTEAFF.